This TCR beta chain is drawn from a study of cytomegalovirus exposure and HLA in healthy donors. 13 Jbeta primers and 60 Vbeta primers were used for the PCR. Clones were sequenced by immunoSEQ multiplex PCR, and TCRdb holds only the in-frame ones, with some missing. Among tens of thousands of clones listed, more than 55% were seen once. The CDR3 runs 12 residues. Deletions cut 5 bases from V and 5 bases from J, with 9 bases between. Germline CDR1 MDHEN, CDR2 SYDVKM. The sequencing sample was made of PBMCs. J is TRBJ1-2 and V is TRBV28; the D is unclear. This receptor was taken from a woman between 50 and 59 years old in good health and CMV-seropositive. CDR3 residues: CASSPFSYGYTF. DNA for the CDR3: TGTGCCAGCAGTCCTTTTTCTTATGGCTACACCTTC.